This T cell receptor (beta chain) emerged from a study of control samples from healthy donors and cancer patients (dated by TCRdb to 2020 to 2022). The method was the immunoSEQ multiplex PCR assay. Entries here come from immuneACCESS through TCRdb and include only in-frame sequences with V and J called. Some clones fail to appear in such tables; in the studies checked, an unresolved V gene covers under half of the shortfall, and the cause of the remainder is unknown. This sample lists approximately 150,000 clones; around 96% were detected once. Approximately 0.93% of the sample comes from the top ten. Points on this clone: Its cognate antigen has yet to be identified. There are no base qualities to consult, and no much larger clone falls within one base.

From cysteine to phenylalanine, the CDR3 is 14 amino acids long. The CDR3 DNA has 42 bases and is translated from base 1. The germline V gene yields MNHEY for CDR1 and SVGAGI for CDR2. V drops 2 bases and J drops 4 bases, leaving 12 bases in between. The chain is encoded by TRBV6-5 joined to TRBJ2-7, with TRBD1 tentatively as D gene (6 bases match). Sequenced sample: blood. The clonotype comes from a woman aged 25-40 years in good health. The nucleotide sequence is given as TGTGCCAGCAGTTACGCAAAAACAGGGTACGAGCAGTACTTC. Translated, this is CASSYAKTGYEQYF.